Each of the 25 T cell receptor beta chains below was sequenced from the same sample in a study of blood T cells in healthy people across ages. With a J-beta primer mix and a sample-barcoded 5' primer, a second PCR ran about 6 to 11 cycles. TCRdb recomputed calls from the 5' RACE reads with MiXCR, one row per CDR3 protein. The data contain approximately 1.5 million distinct CDR3 sequences, roughly a third of them singletons. Sequenced: blood. These receptors originate from a woman aged 30 to 39 in good health.

This clonotype was counted a few times. The J gene is TRBJ1-1, the V gene TRBV4-1; D is possibly TRBD1 (6 bases). The CDR3 sequence is 16 residues long. The germline gives CDR1 MGHRA, CDR2 YSYEKL. Trimming took 4 bases from V and 3 from J, leaving 18 bases between them. The CDR3 protein is CASSRLPGQSHTEAFF. The CDR3 nucleotides read TGCGCCAGCAGCCGACTACCGGGACAAAGTCACACTGAAGCTTTCTTT.

This clonotype was observed a few times. The chain has TRBV5-1 and TRBJ2-5; 7 nucleotides align to TRBD1. The V segment lost 2 bases and the J segment 2 bases; nucleotides outside the gene matches: 6. This CDR3 has 15 residues. CDR1 and CDR2 (germline): SGHRS, YFSETQ. CDR3 residues: CASSLTGQLQETQYF. Here the CDR3 DNA reads TGCGCCAGCAGCTTAACGGGACAGCTACAAGAGACCCAGTACTTC.

The chain uses TRBV11-2 and TRBJ2-3, with D hard to call. Germline loops: CDR1 SGHAT, CDR2 FQNNGV. This CDR3 comprises 14 residues. Trimming removed 3 bases at V and 2 bases at J, with 9 bases between. CDR3 amino acids: CASSFSRDTDTQYF. CDR3 nucleotides: TGTGCCAGCAGCTTCTCCCGAGACACAGATACGCAGTATTTT.

The chain combines TRBV20-1 with TRBJ1-6; 7 nucleotides line up with TRBD1. V was pared by 7 bases and J by 8 bases, with 11 bases of the junction left unmatched. CDR1 and CDR2 (germline): DFQATT, SNEGSKA (reference sequence). The length of the CDR3 is 14 residues. The CDR3 loop reads CSVLTGVKDSPLHF. Here the CDR3 DNA reads TGCAGTGTCCTTACAGGGGTGAAGGATTCACCCCTCCACTTT.

V usage is TRBV7-8 and J usage is TRBJ2-5; 16 bases are shared with TRBD2. This CDR3 has 18 residues. With 6 bases clipped from V and 5 bases from J, the junction kept 12 bases outside the gene matches. The germline CDR1 and CDR2 sequences are SGHVS and FQNEAQ. CDR3 residues: CASSSGTSGGARGETQYF. CDR3 bases: TGTGCCAGCAGTTCCGGGACTAGCGGGGGGGCAAGAGGGGAGACCCAGTACTTC.

The chain couples TRBV19 to TRBJ2-5; 10 bases align to TRBD1. CDR3 length: 16 residues. J gave up 1 base and V 2 bases, and 4 bases lay outside the gene matches. Germline V gene lookup returns CDR1 LNHDA and CDR2 SQIVND (reference sequence). DNA of the CDR3: TGTGCCAGTAGTATATTCCGGGACAGGGGCCAAGAGACCCAGTACTTC. It codes for CASSIFRDRGQETQYF.

This clonotype came up a few times. The V call is TRBV27, the J call TRBJ1-2; D gene ambiguous. This CDR3 spans 13 amino acids. Trimming cost V 0 bases and J 4 bases, with 6 bases left between them. Germline values: CDR1 MNHEY, CDR2 SMNVEV (reference sequence). The CDR3 here is CASSLSGPYGYTF. As DNA, the CDR3 is TGTGCCAGCAGTTTATCAGGGCCCTATGGCTACACCTTC.

The rearrangement uses TRBV27 and TRBJ2-5, with TRBD2 as a possible D gene (5 bases). Germline loops: CDR1 MNHEY, CDR2 SMNVEV (reference sequence). V was pared by 5 bases and J by 3 bases, with 19 bases between. The CDR3 loop spans 16 amino acids. CDR3 bases: TGTGCCAGCAGTCCCTCTCCTTTCGGAGGCAAAGAGACCCAGTACTTC. It is translated as CASSPSPFGGKETQYF.

V is TRBV30 and J is TRBJ2-3, with 7 nucleotides matching TRBD2. The CDR3 extends over 13 amino acids. The V gene end was trimmed by 7 bases and the J gene end by 3 bases; junction bases not matched to a gene: 7. Germline lookup yields CDR1 GTSNPN and CDR2 SVGIG (reference sequence). The CDR3 DNA is TGTGCCTCCCTTGGGGGGGGGACAGATACGCAGTATTTT. Protein product: CASLGGGTDTQYF.

This clonotype has more than one count but fewer than ten. The chain carries TRBV20-1 and TRBJ2-5; no definite D call. V was trimmed by 3 bases and J by 0 bases, leaving 8 bases between them. Germline V gene sequence: CDR1 DFQATT, CDR2 SNEGSKA (reference sequence). The CDR3 is 13 amino acids. The CDR3 DNA reads TGCAGTGCTAGTGATCCGTACCAAGAGACCCAGTACTTC. Its protein is CSASDPYQETQYF.

This clonotype was counted only a few times. The CDR3 region is CASSGQMKNTEAFF. CDR3 in DNA: TGTGCCAGCAGTGGACAGATGAAAAACACTGAAGCTTTCTTT. The chain joins TRBV2 to TRBJ1-1; D might be TRBD1 (5 bases). The V and J ends lost 4 bases and 2 bases respectively, with 11 bases between them. The CDR3 length is 14 residues. The germline V gene encodes CDR1 SNHLY and CDR2 FYNNEI.

The sample holds a few counts of this clonotype. The genes are TRBV27 and TRBJ2-3, with 9 bases fitting TRBD1. CDR1 MNHEY and CDR2 SMNVEV come from the germline V gene (reference sequence). This CDR3 region has 18 residues. Unmatched junction bases numbered 21, after V lost 7 bases and J lost 7 bases. The CDR3 loop is CASTRTLGGQGWTHTQYF. CDR3 DNA: TGTGCCAGCACACGGACTTTGGGAGGACAGGGGTGGACACATACGCAGTATTTT.

A word on this clonotype: It may be a read error: a sequence one base away is much more abundant. The chain carries TRBV4-2 and TRBJ2-7; D unclear. The germline CDR1 and CDR2 sequences are LGHNA and YNFKEQ. There are 15 residues in the CDR3. The CDR3 reads CARSQDLSSSYEQYF. CDR3 DNA sequence: TGTGCCCGCAGCCAAGATTTGTCCAGCTCCTACGAGCAGTACTTC.

This clonotype has more than one count but fewer than ten. This chain joins TRBV6-1 and TRBJ2-4, with D unclear. TRBJ2-7 matches the DNA end more closely, so the J call is doubtful. Germline V CDR1 and CDR2: MNHNS, SASEGT. This CDR3 comprises 14 residues. Written as DNA, the CDR3 is TGTGCCAGTGAGACCGGTGGTGCAGGAAACGAGCAGTACTTC. Translating gives CASETGGAGNEQYF.

The CDR3 DNA is TGCAGTGCTATAGGGGGTTCAGAGACCCAGTACTTC. It translates to CSAIGGSETQYF. The chain carries TRBV20-1 and TRBJ2-5, with D maybe TRBD1 (6 bases). The CDR3 is 12 residues long. V was clipped by 4 bases and J by 4 bases, with 10 bases between them. The germline gives CDR1 DFQATT, CDR2 SNEGSKA (reference sequence).

The rearrangement uses TRBV5-5 and TRBJ2-1; D is undetermined. The germline V gene encodes CDR1 SGHKS and CDR2 YYEKEE (reference sequence). The CDR3 runs to 16 residues. Trimming removed 0 bases at V and 3 bases at J, with 13 bases between. The CDR3 DNA sequence: TGTGCCAGCAGCTTGGACACCTTATTCGGCTACAATGAGCAGTTCTTC. This sequence encodes CASSLDTLFGYNEQFF.

This clonotype has just a few counts. This rearrangement joins TRBV7-9 to TRBJ2-7, with D unresolved. Trimming removed 1 base from V and 5 bases from J, with 18 bases in between. In germline, CDR1 is SEHNR, CDR2 FQNEAQ (reference sequence). The CDR3 spans 16 residues. The CDR3 DNA sequence: TGTGCCAGCAGCTTAGGCCGCGGCAGAAGGTCAGACGAGCAGTACTTC. This codes for CASSLGRGRRSDEQYF.

This clonotype has just a few counts. V usage is TRBV29-1 and J usage is TRBJ1-2, with D possibly matching TRBD1 (6 bases). The CDR3 totals 12 residues. The ends were cut back, 6 bases at V and 8 bases at J, with 16 bases in the middle. Germline V gene lookup returns CDR1 SQVTM and CDR2 ANQGSEA. CDR3 sequence (DNA): TGCAGCGTCCACAGGGTGTCAGAGGGCTACACCTTC. This encodes CSVHRVSEGYTF.

The V gene is TRBV30, the J gene TRBJ2-7; maybe TRBD2 (7 bases). This CDR3 comprises 13 residues. Germline values: CDR1 GTSNPN, CDR2 SVGIG (reference sequence). With 8 bases removed from V and 6 bases from J, the gap between germline ends came to 20 bases. Written as DNA, the CDR3 is TGTGCCGGGACACACCGGGGGGCGGCCGAGCAGTACTTC. This sequence encodes CAGTHRGAAEQYF.

This clonotype was found a few times. The chain joins TRBV5-1 to TRBJ2-3, with D unclear. The CDR3 runs 14 residues. V was shortened by 4 bases and J by 0 bases, with 9 bases between the two germline ends. Germline V gene sequence: CDR1 SGHRS, CDR2 YFSETQ. The CDR3 sequence: CASSIILSTDTQYF. The CDR3 nucleotides are TGCGCCAGCAGCATAATCCTGAGCACAGATACGCAGTATTTT. Combining the CDR3 with reference TRBV5-1 and TRBJ2-3 gives the whole variable domain KAGVTQTPRYLIKTRGQQVTLSCSPISGHRSVSWYQQTPGQGLQFLFEYFSETQRNKGNFPGRFSGRQFSNSRSEMNVSTLELGDSALYLCASSIILSTDTQYFGPGTRLTVL.

In this sample, this clonotype turned up once. The V gene is TRBV29-1, the J gene TRBJ1-1, with D perhaps TRBD1 (5 bases). CDR1 SQVTM and CDR2 ANQGSEA come from the germline V gene. V lost 4 bases, J lost 1 base, and 13 bases lay in between. This CDR3 comprises 14 residues. CDR3 in DNA: TGCAGCGTTGGCCCGGGGCAGAGGAACACTGAAGCTTTCTTT. It translates to CSVGPGQRNTEAFF.

This clonotype was recorded at least ten times. The rearrangement uses TRBV5-6 and TRBJ2-3, with D maybe TRBD1 (5 bases). The CDR3 runs to 14 residues. V was cut by 2 bases and J by 6 bases, with 13 bases left in between. Germline V CDR1 and CDR2: SGHDT, YYEEEE. The CDR3 DNA reads as TGTGCCAGCAGCTTTCGAAGGGGCAGGGATACGCAGTATTTT. Translated, it gives CASSFRRGRDTQYF. The full variable domain, its missing parts supplied by reference TRBV5-6 and TRBJ2-3, is DAGVTQSPTHLIKTRGQQVTLRCSPKSGHDTVSWYQQALGQGPQFIFQYYEEEERQRGNFPDRFSGHQFPNYSSELNVNALLLGDSALYLCASSFRRGRDTQYFGPGTRLTVL.

The CDR3 protein is CASSDTGMGWEQYF. The CDR3 DNA is TGTGCCAGCAGTGATACAGGGATGGGTTGGGAGCAGTACTTC. The genes are TRBV25-1 and TRBJ2-7; TRBD1 might be the D (6 bases). V was trimmed by 3 bases and J by 7 bases, leaving 16 bases between them. Germline values: CDR1 MGHDK, CDR2 SYGVNS. The CDR3 spans 14 residues.

In its sample, this clonotype was seen a few times. The V gene is TRBV6-6, the J gene TRBJ1-5; D is uncertain. The CDR3 is made up of 15 amino acids. CDR1 and CDR2 (germline): MNHNY, SVGAGI (reference sequence). V was cut by 5 bases and J by 3 bases, with 14 bases left in between. CDR3: CASSSLDGNNQPQHF. CDR3 in DNA: TGTGCCAGCAGTAGCCTGGACGGAAACAATCAGCCCCAGCATTTT.

This clonotype appeared a few times. The chain carries TRBV7-2 and TRBJ2-7; D not resolved. The ends were cut back, 2 bases at V and 5 bases at J, with 10 bases in the middle. The CDR3 sequence is 13 residues long. Germline loops: CDR1 SGHTA, CDR2 FQGNSA. The CDR3 region has the DNA TGTGCCAGCAGCTTAACCCGGGTCCACGAGCAGTACTTC. Protein product: CASSLTRVHEQYF.